This entry is about one T cell receptor beta chain. Its antigen is unidentified. These data are taken from a study of CD8+ T cells in alopecia areata. Study-wide results and caveats: Among the top 100, expanded CD8+ clones, as well as scalp clonality, were significantly decreased by tofacitinib.

Sample treatment: oral pan-JAK inhibitor, 5-10 mg twice daily. RNA was extracted and reverse transcribed into cDNA as the sequencing template. TCRdb's copy holds only in-frame clones and misses some; the assay was immunoSEQ multiplex PCR. The data hold around 140,000 clones, with about 59% observed a single time. CDR1 is MDHEN and CDR2 is SYDVKM in the germline V gene. V was cut by 2 bases and J by 2 bases, with 7 bases left in between. This CDR3 comprises 15 residues. V and J are TRBV28 and TRBJ2-6; TRBD2 is a possible D gene (5 bases). Material: CD8+ T cells sorted from blood, obtained at week 4, from a patient treated with tofacitinib. This TCR came from a human donor with alopecia areata. CDR3 in DNA: TGTGCCAGCAGTTTACGGGGTGCTGGGGCCAACGTCCTGACTTTC. It is translated as CASSLRGAGANVLTF.